These 11 T cell receptor beta chains share one sample of origin, sequenced in a study of identical twins. TCRdb redid the calling of the 5' RACE reads with MiXCR, one entry per CDR3 protein. The repertoire holds a few hundred thousand distinct CDR3 sequences, with approximately 10% as singletons. Another study also made use of these data, one on yellow fever vaccine responses in identical twins.

Source material: PBMCs. The receptors were sampled from a woman aged 18-29 years in good health.

There are many counts of this clonotype. The rearrangement joins TRBV27 to TRBJ2-1, with unresolved D. The CDR3 covers 14 residues. Germline-derived CDR1 and CDR2 are MNHEY and SMNVEV (reference sequence). V lost 4 bases, J lost 9 bases, and 16 bases lay in between. Written as DNA, the CDR3 is TGTGCCAGCAGTTGGGCATTCGGGTCCTCTGAGCAGTTCTTC. This encodes CASSWAFGSSEQFF.

The sample holds many counts of this clonotype. In DNA, the CDR3 is TGTGCCAGCAGCTTGGCTAGGGACGGGCGTCGAAATGAGCAGTTCTTC. Translated: CASSLARDGRRNEQFF. This chain links TRBV7-3 with TRBJ2-1, with D perhaps given as TRBD1 or TRBD2 (5 bases each). Germline-derived CDR1 and CDR2 are SGHTA and FQGTGA. The CDR3 is 16 amino acids. With 3 bases removed from V and 7 bases from J, the gap between germline ends came to 19 bases.

Of note for this clonotype: This may be a read error, as it is one base from a much larger clone. V is TRBV28 and J is TRBJ2-3; D unclear. Germline CDR1 is MDHEN and CDR2 is SYDVKM. V lost 5 bases to trimming and J lost 1 base, with 19 bases between them. There are 17 residues in the CDR3. In DNA, the CDR3 is TGTGCCAGCAGTGGTTATAGTTCTTCGCCTGGCACAGATACGCAGTATTTT. Amino acid sequence: CASSGYSSSPGTDTQYF.

V is TRBV20-1 and J is TRBJ2-1; tentative D call: TRBD1 (6 bases). The CDR3 totals 15 residues. The V end lost 0 bases, the J end lost 4 bases, and 13 bases lay between the germline ends. Germline V CDR1 and CDR2: DFQATT, SNEGSKA (reference sequence). The chain's CDR3 is CSARDFGQIYNEQFF. The DNA of the CDR3 is TGCAGTGCTAGAGATTTCGGACAGATATACAATGAGCAGTTCTTC.

This clonotype was observed a handful of times. The chain has TRBV6-2 or TRBV6-3 and TRBJ1-6; the D gene is possibly TRBD1 (6 bases). The CDR3 consists of 13 residues. V lost 6 bases, J lost 7 bases, and 10 bases lay in between. CDR1 MNHEY and CDR2 SVGEGT come from the germline V gene. The CDR3 loop is CASRQQGNSPLHF. The CDR3 region has the DNA TGTGCCAGCAGACAGCAGGGGAATTCACCCCTCCACTTT.

This clonotype occurred a few times. The chain recombines TRBV28 with TRBJ2-1; 7 bases fit TRBD2. From germline, CDR1 is MDHEN and CDR2 SYDVKM. Trimming cost V 7 bases and J 3 bases; bases outside gene matches: 6. This CDR3 comprises 14 residues. The CDR3 region is CASKTSLFYNEQFF. For the CDR3, the DNA is TGTGCCAGCAAGACTAGCCTTTTCTACAATGAGCAGTTCTTC.

In regard to this clonotype: One junction end does not reproduce the germline sequence, and a read error may be involved. The rearrangement joins TRBV6-2 or TRBV6-3 to TRBJ2-2; tentatively, D is TRBD1 (6 bases). CDR3 length equals 16 residues. Germline V gene sequence: CDR1 MNHEY, CDR2 SVGEGT. CDR3 DNA: TGTGCCAGCAGCTTACCCGACAGGCTACTCACCGAGGAGCTGTTTTTT. Encoded protein: CASSLPDRLLTEELFF.

This clonotype was observed many times. V gene TRBV7-6 combines with J gene TRBJ2-1; D unresolved. The CDR3 has 15 amino acids. The germline V gene encodes CDR1 SGHVS and CDR2 FNYEAQ. Trimming took off 5 bases at V and 3 bases at J, with 14 bases between the two ends. The DNA for the CDR3 is TGTGCCAGCAGCCCAACCCCCAGGAACTACAATGAGCAGTTCTTC. The encoded protein is CASSPTPRNYNEQFF.

The gene calls are TRBV5-5 and TRBJ1-1, with TRBD1 as a possible D gene (6 bases). V gave up 6 bases and J gave up 11 bases, with 20 bases separating them. Germline V lookup: CDR1 SGHKS, CDR2 YYEKEE (reference sequence). The CDR3 length is 13 residues. The CDR3 is CASISAFGGDAFF. The CDR3, as DNA: TGTGCCAGCATTTCCGCTTTTGGGGGCGACGCTTTCTTT.

This clonotype was counted only a few times. The chain links TRBV25-1 to TRBJ2-2, with D possibly matching TRBD2 (6 bases). The CDR3 has 19 residues. V was pared by 3 bases and J by 3 bases, with 23 bases between. Germline values: CDR1 MGHDK, CDR2 SYGVNS. CDR3 bases: TGTGCCAGCAGTGACACCAAATCCGGAGGGTATATCGACACCGGGGAGCTGTTTTTT. It encodes CASSDTKSGGYIDTGELFF. The entire variable domain, with the rest obtained from reference TRBV25-1 and TRBJ2-2, is as follows: EADIYQTPRYLVIGTGKKITLECSQTMGHDKMYWYQQDPGMELHLIHYSYGVNSTEKGDLSSESTVSRIRTEHFPLTLESARPSHTSQYLCASSDTKSGGYIDTGELFFGEGSRLTVL.

The rearrangement joins TRBV7-9 to TRBJ1-1; D perhaps matches TRBD1 (5 bases). Germline V lookup: CDR1 SEHNR, CDR2 FQNEAQ (reference sequence). This CDR3 comprises 15 residues. Trimming left V 5 bases short and J 1 base short, with 14 bases between. The chain's CDR3 is CASSPEATANTEAFF. The CDR3 DNA sequence: TGTGCCAGCAGCCCCGAGGCGACAGCGAACACTGAAGCTTTCTTT.